These T cell receptor beta chains were read from a single sample in a study of metastatic and nonmetastatic thyroid tumors. TCRdb reanalyzed the PCR reads with MiXCR. The sample gives about 32,000 clones, around a fifth of which show up once; about 8% is in the top ten. Sequenced: blood. Receptors were obtained from a female donor with papillary thyroid cancer or a benign thyroid nodule (not recorded which). Some clones in this sample may be carry-over from other donors' samples. The conserved cysteine and the conserved F or W are not part of the CDR3 here. The size field is filled for only some rows; it gives once, few, many or a size class.

many	TRBJ2-7	TRBV6-1	ASSLFSGDPYEQY
medium-sized	TRBJ2-7	TRBV20-1	SARVYPETTYEQY
few	TRBJ1-5	TRBV2	ASRDLQGDAQPQH
many	TRBJ2-5	TRBV18	ASSPGTPGTETQY
NA	TRBJ2-6	TRBV2	ASSVTGGVRGGANVLT
NA	TRBJ2-7	TRBV25-1	ASSERTGEYYEQY
NA	TRBJ1-2	TRBV20-1	SPGVENYGYT
NA	TRBJ1-5	TRBV20-1	SARARQLNQPQH
many	TRBJ2-1	TRBV12-3/TRBV12-4	ASSLHGAIEQF
NA	TRBJ1-5	TRBV20-1	SARDGNQPQH
few	TRBJ1-2	TRBV10-3	AISDGDFYGYT
many	TRBJ2-1	TRBV12-3/TRBV12-4	ASSPDAAGDLWEQF
once	TRBJ2-7	TRBV20-1	SAIPPGPFYEQY
many	TRBJ2-1	TRBV2	ASSALTGLAGAYYNEQF
NA	TRBJ2-3	TRBV27	ASSPRQGARDTQY
many	TRBJ2-5	TRBV30	AWSYGDRGQETQY
NA	TRBJ2-1	TRBV20-1	SARDPLAGDFNEQF
NA	TRBJ2-3	TRBV11-3	ASRAGRTDTQY
many	TRBJ2-1	TRBV28	ASSPGTTYNEQF
many	TRBJ1-2	TRBV19	ASSIAGKDGYT
NA	TRBJ1-1	TRBV20-1	SAREGGRGGNTEAF
many	TRBJ1-2	TRBV6-6	ASSYWASYEGGYT
NA	TRBJ2-1	TRBV20-1	SASLASSGGQF
few	TRBJ1-3	TRBV6-1	ASRTPGGSLQ
many	TRBJ2-7	TRBV10-1	ASSEGGGYEQY
few	TRBJ2-3	TRBV6-1	ASSREVNSDTQY
many	TRBJ2-5	TRBV7-9	ASSLGTSGGAGETQY
few	TRBJ1-2	TRBV6-2/TRBV6-3	ASSYGLNYGYT
medium-sized	TRBJ1-6	TRBV6-5	ASSYSKDSGSPLH
NA	TRBJ2-3	TRBV4-1	ASSRGSGGGGDTQY
many	TRBJ1-6	TRBV12-3/TRBV12-4	ASNLRGPNSPLH
NA	TRBJ2-7	TRBV5-1	ASSVGQGEQY
medium-sized	TRBJ2-2	TRBV7-8	ASSLIESGNTGELF
NA	TRBJ1-6	TRBV20-1	SARDPANPDNSPLH
NA	TRBJ2-2	TRBV2	ASTQELNTGELF
medium-sized	TRBJ2-1	TRBV4-2	ASSHRRLAVSGSYNEQF
many	TRBJ2-4	TRBV9	ASSVAGGRGAKNIQY
NA	TRBJ1-1	TRBV9	ASSPGTGGLNTEAF
NA	TRBJ2-1	TRBV20-1	SARRPNYNEQF
many	TRBJ1-6	TRBV20-1	SASNPQGGSPLH
NA	TRBJ1-4	TRBV5-1	ASSLRGGIGEKLF
NA	TRBJ1-5	TRBV20-1	SATRGLDSRQPQH
many	TRBJ2-1	TRBV7-8	ASSLSTVTGAEQF
medium-sized	TRBJ2-3	TRBV20-1	SASLGLAGLSTDTQY
NA	TRBJ2-7	TRBV5-1	ASSLVSGRSYEQY
NA	TRBJ1-5	TRBV20-1	SAGGRDVSNQPQH
many	TRBJ2-7	TRBV7-3	ASSLKEASKQY
many	TRBJ1-4	TRBV7-8	ANSLEGGGREKLF
many	TRBJ2-3	TRBV18	ASSPQSSAPLGDTQY
few	TRBJ1-1	TRBV12-3/TRBV12-4	ASSFRTGFATAF
few	TRBJ2-7	TRBV28	ASKIRDRSFYEQY